The table lists the clone carrying this T cell receptor (beta chain) with many counts. Its target is unknown. The data belong to a study of metastatic and nonmetastatic thyroid tumors. As for the study in general: Comparison of repertoires was carried out across blood and tumor or nodule tissue from malignant and benign thyroid patients. Regarding the study as a whole: Benign nodules reportedly had significantly lower TCR beta diversity than malignant thyroid tumors in blood and tumor.

Germline V gene lookup returns CDR1 LGHNT and CDR2 FRNRAP. The junction had 8 bases not matched to a gene; V was cut back by 6 bases and J by 4 bases. This CDR3 is 16 amino acids long. Thyroid surgery took place with no prior treatment in any patient. In the source study's methods: Clinicopathological groups of papillary thyroid cancer showed CDR3 differences that were used to build a distant-metastasis classifier. TCRdb re-called the PCR reads with MiXCR. The V and J calls here are based on TCRdb, not the publication. The sample yields 30,000 to 35,000 clones, approximately 16% seen once. The chain carries TRBV12-5 and TRBJ2-2; the match to TRBD1 covers 10 bases. This clonotype originated in a female donor with papillary thyroid cancer or a benign thyroid nodule (not recorded which). Some clones in this sample may be carry-over from other donors' samples. Material for sequencing was blood. CDR3 sequence reads: CASGTGQGGGTGELFF. In DNA, the CDR3 is TGTGCTAGTGGAACCGGACAGGGGGGAGGCACCGGGGAGCTGTTTTTT.